This note documents a single TCR beta chain sequence. Its antigen is not identified. TCR beta libraries carry UMIs added by 5'RACE template switching. Using the 5' RACE reads, TCRdb records one entry per CDR3 protein without DNA. This repertoire includes some 140,000 distinct CDR3 sequences. The CDR3 covers 15 residues. CDR1 is LGHNT, CDR2 FRNRAP, per germline. The sample originates from a study of T cells expressing NK-cell markers. On the study more broadly: Repertoire data for TCR beta were derived from sorted T cells (CD3+CD56+NKG2C+, CD3+CD56+NKG2C- and CD3+CD56-NKG2C+). The study's findings and limits: Several donors likewise had their CD3+CD56-NKG2C+ fraction led by these clonotypes.

The receptor's source is a woman aged 50 to 60 in good health. Sample: blood T cells: a sorted CD56 or NKG2C T cell subset, CD4+ or CD8+ T cells, or bulk PBMC T cells (not recorded which). The chain links TRBV12-5 to TRBJ1-1; TCRdb's assignment of TRBD1 cannot be checked, as there is no DNA. The chain's CDR3 is CASRQGLMGNTEAFF.